This T cell receptor (beta chain) came from a study of T cell responses to AZD1222 COVID-19 vaccine. Study outcomes and limitations: Spike-specific TCR repertoires showed rising breadth and depth after two AZD1222 doses.

The CDR3 runs to 15 residues. CDR1 is MNHNY and CDR2 is SVGAGI in the germline V gene (reference sequence). V was pared by 5 bases and J by 4 bases, with 8 bases of the junction left unmatched. Repertoires were generated with immunoSEQ multiplex PCR, while TCRdb's copy carries only in-frame clones and drops some. The table lists approximately 140,000 clones, over 75% of them singletons, with around 3.1% in the top ten. To note about this clone: Its target is unknown.

The sequence derives from an adult who received the AZD1222 COVID-19 vaccine. The sample here was peripheral blood, taken 28 days after the second AZD1222 dose. The chain combines TRBV6-6 with TRBJ2-1, with 7 bases lining up with TRBD1. The CDR3 sequence is CASSPGTANYNEQFF. The CDR3 DNA reads TGTGCCAGCAGTCCCGGGACAGCGAATTACAATGAGCAGTTCTTC.